These 19 T cell receptor beta chains share one sample of origin, sequenced in a study of cytomegalovirus exposure and HLA in healthy donors (dated by TCRdb to 2016 to 2017). Receptor amplification or capture employed the immunoSEQ multiplex PCR assay. For the multiplex PCR, a mixture combining 60 forward primers for TCR Vbeta segments and 13 reverse primers for TCR Jbeta segments was used. The clones in this table, taken by TCRdb from immuneACCESS, are in-frame only. Not every clone is retained; where verified, under half of the shortfall comes from an unresolved V gene, and the cause of the rest is unknown. The sample profile shows around 100,000 clones; 55% to 65% of them were found once. The ten largest clones add up to 3.8% of the sample. Input material: PBMCs. Receptors were obtained from a man aged 30 to 39 in good health and CMV-seropositive.

This chain uses TRBV29-1 with TRBJ2-7; 7 nucleotides agree with TRBD2. The germline V gene has CDR1 SQVTM and CDR2 ANQGSEA. V lost 2 bases and J lost 3; bases outside the gene matches: 7. The CDR3 is 14 residues long. CDR3 region: CSVESGDPYYEQYF. DNA of the CDR3: TGCAGCGTTGAAAGCGGGGACCCTTACTACGAGCAGTACTTC.

The chain has TRBV19 and TRBJ1-3; TRBD1 is a possible D gene (5 bases). Germline values: CDR1 LNHDA, CDR2 SQIVND (reference sequence). The CDR3 is made up of 15 amino acids. V lost 2 bases and J lost 2, with 10 bases in between. CDR3 sequence (DNA): TGTGCCAGTAGTATAATATGGGGGGCTGGAAACACCATATATTTT. Translating gives CASSIIWGAGNTIYF.

The chain is built from TRBV15 and TRBJ1-1; D not resolved. V lost 5 bases, J lost 6 bases, and 22 bases lay in between. The V gene's germline CDR1 is LNHNV and CDR2 YYDKDF (reference sequence). The CDR3 length is 16 residues. The CDR3 sequence: CATSARQERIFPEAFF. CDR3 bases: TGTGCCACCAGCGCTCGTCAGGAACGTATTTTTCCTGAAGCTTTCTTT.

This clone was detected a few times. This sequence joins TRBV27 and TRBJ1-1; weak D call: TRBD1 (5 bases). CDR1 and CDR2 (germline): MNHEY, SMNVEV (reference sequence). The germline V and J ends were trimmed by 4 bases and 0 bases, with 9 bases remaining between them. This CDR3 is 14 amino acids long. The CDR3 coding sequence is TGTGCCAGCAGTTCGGGCAGGGTGAACACTGAAGCTTTCTTT. This translates into CASSSGRVNTEAFF.

This clone was detected once. The chain recombines TRBV11-2 with TRBJ1-1; D unresolved. Deletions cut 5 bases from V and 0 bases from J, with 10 bases between. This CDR3 comprises 14 residues. Germline V gives CDR1 SGHAT, CDR2 FQNNGV. The CDR3 protein is CASSMVTMNTEAFF. For the CDR3, the DNA is TGTGCCAGCAGCATGGTTACTATGAACACTGAAGCTTTCTTT.

The rearrangement joins TRBV6-6 to TRBJ1-1; D may be TRBD1 (6 bases). This CDR3 has 12 amino acids. V gave up 10 bases and J gave up 2 bases, with 11 bases separating them. Germline V gives CDR1 MNHNY, CDR2 SVGAGI (reference sequence). The CDR3 DNA reads as TGTGCCATCCGGGACACCAACACTGAAGCTTTCTTT. Its translation: CAIRDTNTEAFF.

V and J are TRBV7-9 and TRBJ1-1; D perhaps matches TRBD1 (6 bases). The CDR3 length is 17 residues. The germline V gene has CDR1 SEHNR and CDR2 FQNEAQ (reference sequence). V was pared by 4 bases and J by 3 bases, with 21 bases between. This CDR3 is CASSSPPGGRGDTEAFF. CDR3 sequence (DNA): TGTGCCAGCAGCTCCCCACCCGGGGGGCGGGGGGACACTGAAGCTTTCTTT.

This clone has just a few counts. The rearrangement joins TRBV5-6 to TRBJ2-7, with D unclear. Germline V gene lookup returns CDR1 SGHDT and CDR2 YYEEEE. The V end lost 4 bases, the J end lost 0 bases, and 14 bases lay between the germline ends. CDR3 length: 15 amino acids. CDR3 nucleotide sequence: TGTGCCAGCAGCCCCGTTTTGACATACTCCTACGAGCAGTACTTC. It is translated as CASSPVLTYSYEQYF.

This chain links TRBV5-4 with TRBJ1-1; no clear D. CDR1 SGHNT and CDR2 YYREEE come from the germline V gene (reference sequence). This CDR3 is built from 15 residues. Between the trimmed V and J ends, which lost 1 base and 4 bases, there was a span of 14 bases. The CDR3 DNA reads as TGTGCCAGCAGCTTGTGGGAGGTGGGGAGCACTGAAGCTTTCTTT. Its protein is CASSLWEVGSTEAFF.

This clone was seen only a few times. V and J are TRBV7-8 and TRBJ2-1; the match to TRBD2 covers 10 bases. CDR1 and CDR2 from the germline V gene are SGHVS and FQNEAQ. CDR3 length equals 15 residues. The V segment lost 5 bases and the J segment 2 bases; nucleotides outside the gene matches: 3. This CDR3 is CASSKLAGTYNEQFF. The CDR3 nucleotides are TGTGCCAGCAGCAAACTAGCGGGGACCTACAATGAGCAGTTCTTC.

The V gene is TRBV19, the J gene TRBJ1-4; possible D gene TRBD1, 6 bases. The germline gives CDR1 LNHDA, CDR2 SQIVND (reference sequence). V lost 0 bases and J 4 bases, leaving 15 bases between the germline ends. This CDR3 spans 17 amino acids. The CDR3 nucleotides read TGTGCCAGTAGTATAGATGGGGGGGCAGCGATTAATGAAAAACTGTTTTTT. As protein: CASSIDGGAAINEKLFF.

The rearrangement joins TRBV7-9 to TRBJ1-2; D is perhaps TRBD1 (6 bases). This CDR3 spans 17 amino acids. Germline V gene lookup returns CDR1 SEHNR and CDR2 FQNEAQ (reference sequence). Trimming cost V 4 bases and J 4 bases, with 22 bases left between them. Here the CDR3 DNA reads TGTGCCAGCAGCTCATCCGGGACATCACTACCCGGCTATGGCTACACCTTC. This encodes CASSSSGTSLPGYGYTF.

This clone was recorded a few times. The chain joins TRBV5-4 to TRBJ2-3; 7 nucleotides match TRBD1. J gave up 0 bases and V 4 bases, and 5 bases lay outside the gene matches. Germline lookup yields CDR1 SGHNT and CDR2 YYREEE (reference sequence). CDR3 length: 15 amino acids. CDR3: CASSGHRGSTDTQYF. The CDR3 DNA reads as TGTGCCAGCAGCGGGCACAGGGGAAGCACAGATACGCAGTATTTT.

This chain uses TRBV7-9 with TRBJ2-7; 8 bases align to TRBD1. The CDR3 is 16 amino acids. V was clipped by 2 bases and J by 3 bases; unmatched bases: 9. Germline lookup yields CDR1 SEHNR and CDR2 FQNEAQ (reference sequence). As DNA, the CDR3 is TGTGCCAGCAGCTTACCGAGGACAGGGAGTAACTACGAGCAGTACTTC. As protein: CASSLPRTGSNYEQYF.

The V gene is TRBV7-8, the J gene TRBJ2-5; a weak D match, TRBD1 (5 bases). This CDR3 is built from 15 residues. Germline loops: CDR1 SGHVS, CDR2 FQNEAQ. Trimming stripped 8 bases from V and 0 bases from J, with 16 bases between. The CDR3 DNA follows: TGTGCCAGCGGTTCCTACGACAGCTACCAAGAGACCCAGTACTTC. Amino acids: CASGSYDSYQETQYF.

This clone has a handful of counts. The gene calls are TRBV11-3 and TRBJ2-7; TRBD1 matches at 7 bases. Looked up from germline, CDR1 is SGHNT and CDR2 is YENEEA. This CDR3 contains 12 residues. Unmatched junction bases numbered 1, after V lost 2 bases and J lost 6 bases. DNA for the CDR3: TGTGCCAGCAGCTTATCAGGGGGCGAGCAGTACTTC. This sequence encodes CASSLSGGEQYF.

The chain employs TRBV11-2 and TRBJ1-2, with D possibly matching TRBD1 (6 bases). The germline gives CDR1 SGHAT, CDR2 FQNNGV. The V and J ends lost 1 base and 3 bases respectively, with 12 bases between them. The CDR3 covers 15 residues. CDR3 region: CASSLANTGYYGYTF. CDR3 sequence (DNA): TGTGCCAGCAGCTTAGCCAATACAGGGTACTATGGCTACACCTTC.

The chain has TRBV6-6 and TRBJ2-7, with D perhaps TRBD1 (6 bases). Between the trimmed V and J ends, which lost 0 bases and 5 bases, there was a span of 14 bases. Germline-derived CDR1 and CDR2 are MNHNY and SVGAGI (reference sequence). This CDR3 region has 15 residues. Here the CDR3 reads CASSYSPGVNDEQYF. As DNA, the CDR3 is TGTGCCAGCAGTTACTCTCCAGGGGTGAATGACGAGCAGTACTTC.

The chain couples TRBV5-1 to TRBJ2-5; D might be TRBD1 (6 bases). CDR1 is SGHRS and CDR2 is YFSETQ in the germline V gene. V was trimmed by 10 bases and J by 5 bases, leaving 18 bases between them. The CDR3 covers 13 residues. The chain's CDR3 is CASNSGVEETQYF. CDR3 in DNA: TGCGCCTCTAATTCAGGGGTCGAGGAGACCCAGTACTTC.